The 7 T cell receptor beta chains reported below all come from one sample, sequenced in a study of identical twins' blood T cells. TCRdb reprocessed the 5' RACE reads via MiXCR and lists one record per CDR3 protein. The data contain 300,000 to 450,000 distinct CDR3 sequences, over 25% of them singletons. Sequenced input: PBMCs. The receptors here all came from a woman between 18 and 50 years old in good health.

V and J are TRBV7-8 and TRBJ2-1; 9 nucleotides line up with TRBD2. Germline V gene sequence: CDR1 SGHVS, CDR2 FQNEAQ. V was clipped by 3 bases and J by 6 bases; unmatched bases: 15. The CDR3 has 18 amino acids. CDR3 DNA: TGTGCCAGCAGCTTGTGGGGGATTCGTAGCGGGAGTCCCAATGAGCAGTTCTTC. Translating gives CASSLWGIRSGSPNEQFF.

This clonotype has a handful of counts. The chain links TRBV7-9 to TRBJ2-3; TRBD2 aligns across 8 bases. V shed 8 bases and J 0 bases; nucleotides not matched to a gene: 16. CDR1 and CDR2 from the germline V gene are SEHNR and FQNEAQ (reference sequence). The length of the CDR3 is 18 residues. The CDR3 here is CASPERTYSGASTDTQYF. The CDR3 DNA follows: TGTGCCAGCCCTGAGAGAACGTATAGCGGGGCGAGCACAGATACGCAGTATTTT. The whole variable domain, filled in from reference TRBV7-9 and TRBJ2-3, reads DTGVSQNPRHKITKRGQNVTFRCDPISEHNRLYWYRQTLGQGPEFLTYFQNEAQLEKSRLLSDRFSAERPKGSFSTLEIQRTEQGDSAMYLCASPERTYSGASTDTQYFGPGTRLTVL.

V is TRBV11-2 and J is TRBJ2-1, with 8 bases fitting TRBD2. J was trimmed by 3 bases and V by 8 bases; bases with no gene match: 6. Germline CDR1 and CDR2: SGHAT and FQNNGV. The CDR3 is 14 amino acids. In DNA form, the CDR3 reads TGTGCCAGCGGCCCCGGGACTAGCTACAATGAGCAGTTCTTC. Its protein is CASGPGTSYNEQFF.

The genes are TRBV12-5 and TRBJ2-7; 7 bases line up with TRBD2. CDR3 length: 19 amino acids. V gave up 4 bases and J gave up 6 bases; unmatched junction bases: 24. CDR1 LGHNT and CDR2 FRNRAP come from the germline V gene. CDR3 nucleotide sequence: TGTGCTAGTGGTTCAACCGGGACTACAGACGCCCCGAGTTATGGCGAGCAGTACTTC. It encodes CASGSTGTTDAPSYGEQYF.

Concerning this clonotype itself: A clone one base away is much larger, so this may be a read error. CDR3 sequence (DNA): TGTGCCAGCAGTTACCCGCAGTCCTACGAGCAGTGCTTC. Encoded protein: CASSYPQSYEQCF. The chain joins TRBV6-5 to TRBJ2-7; D gene ambiguous. Germline loops: CDR1 MNHEY, CDR2 SVGAGI. The CDR3 covers 13 residues.

CDR3: CSAEDGTYEQYF. CDR3 bases: TGCAGCGCCGAGGATGGTACCTACGAGCAGTACTTC. V and J are TRBV29-1 and TRBJ2-7; D is unclear. CDR3 length equals 12 residues. CDR1 is SQVTM and CDR2 is ANQGSEA in the germline V gene. Trimming shortened V by 7 bases and J by 2 bases, and 12 bases separated the two germline ends.

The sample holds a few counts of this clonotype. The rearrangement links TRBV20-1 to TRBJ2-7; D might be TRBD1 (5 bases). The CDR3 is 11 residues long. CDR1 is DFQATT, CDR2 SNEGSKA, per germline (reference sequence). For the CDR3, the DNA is TGCCGAGACAGTGAGAACTACGAGCAGTACTTC. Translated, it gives CRDSENYEQYF.